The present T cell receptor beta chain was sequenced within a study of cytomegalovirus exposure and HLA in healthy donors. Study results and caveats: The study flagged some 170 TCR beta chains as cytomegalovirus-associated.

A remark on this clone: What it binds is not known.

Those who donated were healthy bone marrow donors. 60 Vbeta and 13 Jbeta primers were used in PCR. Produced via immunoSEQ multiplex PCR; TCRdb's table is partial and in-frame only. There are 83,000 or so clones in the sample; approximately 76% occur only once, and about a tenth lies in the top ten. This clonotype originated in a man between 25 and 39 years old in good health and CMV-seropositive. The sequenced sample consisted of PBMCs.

The CDR3, as DNA: TGTGCCAGCAGCCACCCCGGGACTAGCGGGGGGGCCGGGGAGCTGTTTTTT. It translates to CASSHPGTSGGAGELFF. This chain joins TRBV4-2 and TRBJ2-2; 16 bases match TRBD2. This CDR3 contains 17 residues. V shed 3 bases and J 6 bases; nucleotides not matched to a gene: 4. CDR1 and CDR2 from the germline V gene are LGHNA and YNFKEQ.